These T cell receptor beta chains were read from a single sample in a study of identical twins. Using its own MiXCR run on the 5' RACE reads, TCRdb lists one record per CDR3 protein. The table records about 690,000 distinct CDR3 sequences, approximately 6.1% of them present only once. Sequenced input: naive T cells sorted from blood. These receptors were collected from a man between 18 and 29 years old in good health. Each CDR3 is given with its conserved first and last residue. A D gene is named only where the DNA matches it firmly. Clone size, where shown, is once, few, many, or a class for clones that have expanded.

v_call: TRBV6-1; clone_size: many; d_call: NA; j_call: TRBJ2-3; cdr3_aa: CASRYSTDTQYF; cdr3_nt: TGTGCCAGCAGATACAGCACAGATACGCAGTATTTT
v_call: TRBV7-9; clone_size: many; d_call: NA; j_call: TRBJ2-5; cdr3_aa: CASSLRLGKETQYF; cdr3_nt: TGTGCCAGCAGCTTACGGCTGGGCAAAGAGACCCAGTACTTC
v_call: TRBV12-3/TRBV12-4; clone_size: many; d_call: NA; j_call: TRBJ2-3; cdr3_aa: CASSLATLGLGADTQYF; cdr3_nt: TGTGCCAGCAGTTTAGCGACCTTGGGACTCGGCGCAGATACGCAGTATTTT
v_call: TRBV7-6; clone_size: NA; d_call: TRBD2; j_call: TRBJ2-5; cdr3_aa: CASSPLAGGPETQYF; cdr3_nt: TGTGCCAGCAGCCCCTTAGCGGGAGGGCCTGAGACCCAGTACTTC
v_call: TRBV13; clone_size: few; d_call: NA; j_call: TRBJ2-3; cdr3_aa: CASTHGRVPDTQYF; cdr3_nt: TGTGCCAGCACCCACGGTAGGGTCCCAGATACGCAGTATTTT
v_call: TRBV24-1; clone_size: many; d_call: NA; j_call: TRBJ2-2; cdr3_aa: CATSDGFQVTGELFF; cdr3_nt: TGTGCCACCAGTGATGGGTTCCAAGTCACCGGGGAGCTGTTTTTT
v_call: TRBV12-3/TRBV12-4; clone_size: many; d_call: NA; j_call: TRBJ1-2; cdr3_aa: CASSQGQYYGYTF; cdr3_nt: TGTGCCAGCAGCCAAGGACAGTACTATGGCTACACCTTC
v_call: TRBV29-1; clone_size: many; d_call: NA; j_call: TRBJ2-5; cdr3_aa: CSVERRQETQYF; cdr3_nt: TGCAGCGTTGAAAGGCGTCAAGAGACCCAGTACTTC
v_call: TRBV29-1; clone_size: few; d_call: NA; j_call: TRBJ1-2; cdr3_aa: CSVEAPQGYTF; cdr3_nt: TGCAGCGTTGAAGCCCCGCAGGGCTACACCTTC
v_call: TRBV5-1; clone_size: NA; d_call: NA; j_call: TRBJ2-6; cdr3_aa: CASSLAVGSGANVLTF; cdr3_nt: TGCGCCAGCAGCTTGGCGGTGGGCAGTGGGGCCAACGTCCTGACTTTC
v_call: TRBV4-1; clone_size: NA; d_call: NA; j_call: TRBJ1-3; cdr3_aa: CASRGVRGRNTIYF; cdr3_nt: TGCGCCAGCAGGGGCGTGAGGGGCAGAAACACCATATATTTT
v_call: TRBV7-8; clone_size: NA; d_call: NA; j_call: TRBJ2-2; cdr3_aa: CASSYQPGANTGELFF; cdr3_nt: TGTGCCAGCAGCTATCAGCCGGGGGCGAACACCGGGGAGCTGTTTTTT
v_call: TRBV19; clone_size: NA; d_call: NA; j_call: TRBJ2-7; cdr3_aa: CASSTTGTVSYEQYF; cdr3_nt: TGTGCCAGTAGTACCACCGGGACGGTCTCCTACGAGCAGTACTTC
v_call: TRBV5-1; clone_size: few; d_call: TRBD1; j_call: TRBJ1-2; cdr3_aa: CASSSTNRGTNYGYTF; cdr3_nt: TGCGCCAGCAGCTCGACAAACAGGGGAACTAACTATGGCTACACCTTC
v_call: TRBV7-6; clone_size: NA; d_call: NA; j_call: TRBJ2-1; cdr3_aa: CASSFWDTNYNEQFF; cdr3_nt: TGTGCCAGCAGCTTCTGGGACACCAACTACAATGAGCAGTTCTTC
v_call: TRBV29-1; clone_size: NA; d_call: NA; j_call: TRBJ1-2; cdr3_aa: CSVAGRAVSGYTF; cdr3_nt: TGCAGCGTTGCGGGCAGGGCCGTATCCGGCTACACCTTC
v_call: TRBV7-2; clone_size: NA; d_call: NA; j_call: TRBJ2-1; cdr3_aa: CASSLAGGKGDEQFF; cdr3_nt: TGTGCCAGCAGCTTAGCGGGGGGTAAAGGCGATGAGCAGTTCTTC
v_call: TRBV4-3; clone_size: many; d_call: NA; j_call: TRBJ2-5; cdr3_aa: CASSQEHGPPYVKYF; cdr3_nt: TGCGCCAGCAGCCAAGAGCATGGACCGCCGTATGTGAAATACTTC
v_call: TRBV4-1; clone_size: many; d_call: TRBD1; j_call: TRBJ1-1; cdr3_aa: CASSQDNAGGLGTEAFF; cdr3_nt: TGCGCCAGCAGCCAAGATAACGCAGGGGGCTTGGGCACTGAAGCTTTCTTT
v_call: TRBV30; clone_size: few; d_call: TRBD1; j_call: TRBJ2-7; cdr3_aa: CALNFGQGAYEQYF; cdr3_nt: TGTGCCCTCAACTTCGGACAGGGGGCATACGAGCAGTACTTC
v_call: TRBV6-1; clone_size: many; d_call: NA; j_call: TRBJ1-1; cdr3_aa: CASKLQGMNTEAFF; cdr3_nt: TGTGCCAGCAAATTACAGGGTATGAACACTGAAGCTTTCTTT
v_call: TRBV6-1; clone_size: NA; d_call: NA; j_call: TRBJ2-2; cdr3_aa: CASKKRGSGELFF; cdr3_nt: TGTGCCAGCAAAAAGAGGGGGTCCGGGGAGCTGTTTTTT
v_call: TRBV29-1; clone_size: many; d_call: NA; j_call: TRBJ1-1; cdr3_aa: CSVRTPENTEAFF; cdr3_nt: TGCAGCGTCCGCACCCCAGAGAACACTGAAGCTTTCTTT